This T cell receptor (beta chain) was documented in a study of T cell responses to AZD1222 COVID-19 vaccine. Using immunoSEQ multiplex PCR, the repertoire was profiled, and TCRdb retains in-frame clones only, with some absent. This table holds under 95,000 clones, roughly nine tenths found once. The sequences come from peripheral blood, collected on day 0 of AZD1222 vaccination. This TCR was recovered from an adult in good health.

This CDR3 reads CASSPGQGGSQPQHF. In nucleotides, the CDR3 is TGTGCCAGCTCACCTGGACAGGGCGGTAGCCAGCCCCAGCATTTT. The chain joins TRBV18 to TRBJ1-5; TRBD1 matches at 8 bases. CDR1 is KGHSH and CDR2 is LQKENI in the germline V gene. V lost 3 bases and J lost 7; bases outside the gene matches: 8. The CDR3 consists of 15 residues.